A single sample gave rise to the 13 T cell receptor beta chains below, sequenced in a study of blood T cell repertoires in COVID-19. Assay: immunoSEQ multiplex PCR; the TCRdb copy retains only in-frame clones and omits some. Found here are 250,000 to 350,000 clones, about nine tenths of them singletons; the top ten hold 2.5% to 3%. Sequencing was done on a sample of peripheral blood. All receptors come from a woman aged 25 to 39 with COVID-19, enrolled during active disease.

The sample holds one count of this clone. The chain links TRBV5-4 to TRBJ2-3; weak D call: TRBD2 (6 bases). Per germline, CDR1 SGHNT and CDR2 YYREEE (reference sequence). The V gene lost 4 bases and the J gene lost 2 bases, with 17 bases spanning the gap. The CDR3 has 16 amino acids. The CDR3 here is CASSPYGRGLTDTQYF. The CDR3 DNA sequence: TGTGCCAGCAGCCCCTATGGACGGGGACTCACAGATACGCAGTATTTT.

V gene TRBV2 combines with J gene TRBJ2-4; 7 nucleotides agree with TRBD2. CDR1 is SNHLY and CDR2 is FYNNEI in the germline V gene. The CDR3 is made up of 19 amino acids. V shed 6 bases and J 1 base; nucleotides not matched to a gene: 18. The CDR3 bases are TGTGCCAGCAGGTACCGTGCGGGAGTAGGAGAGGGGGCCAAAAACATTCAGTACTTC. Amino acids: CASRYRAGVGEGAKNIQYF.

CDR3 nucleotides: TGTGCCAGCAGCTTCATCTCTGGAAACACCATATATTTT. Protein sequence: CASSFISGNTIYF. V usage is TRBV5-8 and J usage is TRBJ1-3; no clear D. Germline V gene data show CDR1 as SGHTS and CDR2 as YDEGEE. V was pared by 2 bases and J by 0 bases, with 3 bases between. The CDR3 covers 13 residues.

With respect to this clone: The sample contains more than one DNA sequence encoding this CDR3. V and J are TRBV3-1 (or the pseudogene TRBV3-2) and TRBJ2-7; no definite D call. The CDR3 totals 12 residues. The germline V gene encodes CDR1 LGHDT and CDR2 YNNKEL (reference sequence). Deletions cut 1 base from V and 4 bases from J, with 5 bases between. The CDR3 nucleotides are TGTGCCAGCAGCCAAGGCGGTTACGAGCAGTACTTC. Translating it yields CASSQGGYEQYF.

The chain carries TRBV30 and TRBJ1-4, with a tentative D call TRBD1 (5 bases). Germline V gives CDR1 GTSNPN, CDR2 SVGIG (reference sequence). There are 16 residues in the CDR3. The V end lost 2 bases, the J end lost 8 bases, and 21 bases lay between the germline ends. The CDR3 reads CAWSQWDWERKEKLFF. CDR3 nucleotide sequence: TGTGCCTGGAGTCAGTGGGACTGGGAACGGAAGGAAAAACTGTTTTTT.

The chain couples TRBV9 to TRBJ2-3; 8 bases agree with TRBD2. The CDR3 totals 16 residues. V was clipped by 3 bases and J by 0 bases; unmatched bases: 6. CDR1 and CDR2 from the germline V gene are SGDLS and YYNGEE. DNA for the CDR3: TGTGCCAGCAGCGAATATAGCGGGACTAGCACAGATACGCAGTATTTT. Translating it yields CASSEYSGTSTDTQYF.

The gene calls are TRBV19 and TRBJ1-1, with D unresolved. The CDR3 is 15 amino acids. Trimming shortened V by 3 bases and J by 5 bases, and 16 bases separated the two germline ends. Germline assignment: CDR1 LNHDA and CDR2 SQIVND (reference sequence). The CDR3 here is CASSIPLGVGTEAFF. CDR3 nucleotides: TGTGCCAGTAGTATCCCCCTCGGGGTCGGAACTGAAGCTTTCTTT.

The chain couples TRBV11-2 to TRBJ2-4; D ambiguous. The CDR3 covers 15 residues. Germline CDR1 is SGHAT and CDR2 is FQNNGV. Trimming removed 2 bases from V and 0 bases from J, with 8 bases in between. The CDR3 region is CASSLLVGAKNIQYF. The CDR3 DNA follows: TGTGCCAGCAGCTTACTGGTCGGAGCCAAAAACATTCAGTACTTC. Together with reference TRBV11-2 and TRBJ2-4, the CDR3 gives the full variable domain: EAGVAQSPRYKIIEKRQSVAFWCNPISGHATLYWYQQILGQGPKLLIQFQNNGVVDDSQLPKDRFSAERLKGVDSTLKIQPAKLEDSAVYLCASSLLVGAKNIQYFGAGTRLSVL.

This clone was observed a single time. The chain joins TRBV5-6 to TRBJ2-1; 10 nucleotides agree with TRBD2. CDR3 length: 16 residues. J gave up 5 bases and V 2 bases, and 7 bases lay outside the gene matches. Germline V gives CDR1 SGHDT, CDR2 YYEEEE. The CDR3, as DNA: TGTGCCAGCAGCTTCGGAGCGGGAGGGCCTAACAATGAGCAGTTCTTC. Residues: CASSFGAGGPNNEQFF. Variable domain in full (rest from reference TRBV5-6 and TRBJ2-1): DAGVTQSPTHLIKTRGQQVTLRCSPKSGHDTVSWYQQALGQGPQFIFQYYEEEERQRGNFPDRFSGHQFPNYSSELNVNALLLGDSALYLCASSFGAGGPNNEQFFGPGTRLTVL.

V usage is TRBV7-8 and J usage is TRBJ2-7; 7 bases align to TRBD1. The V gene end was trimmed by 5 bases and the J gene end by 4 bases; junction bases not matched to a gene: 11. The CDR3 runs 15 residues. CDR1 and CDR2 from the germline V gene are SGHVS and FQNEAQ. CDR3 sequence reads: CASSGIGTETYEQYF. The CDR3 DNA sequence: TGTGCCAGCAGCGGAATCGGGACAGAGACTTACGAGCAGTACTTC.

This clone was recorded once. CDR3 protein: CASTPPGQLSGTQYF. The DNA for the CDR3 is TGTGCCAGCACCCCGCCGGGACAGCTATCCGGGACCCAGTACTTC. This chain joins TRBV11-2 and TRBJ2-5; 7 bases fit TRBD1. The CDR3 length is 15 residues. Losses at the gene ends were 7 bases for V and 7 bases for J; bases not matched to a gene: 15. Germline loops: CDR1 SGHAT, CDR2 FQNNGV.

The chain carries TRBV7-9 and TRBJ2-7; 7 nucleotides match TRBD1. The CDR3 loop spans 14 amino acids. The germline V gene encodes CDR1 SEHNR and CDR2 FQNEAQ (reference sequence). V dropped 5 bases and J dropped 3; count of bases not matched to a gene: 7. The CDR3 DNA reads TGTGCCAGCAGCCCACGGGACAGCCGCTACGAGCAGTACTTC. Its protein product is CASSPRDSRYEQYF.

CDR3 bases: TGTGCCAGCAGCCTTGGACAGGCCGAACTGTTTTTT. This sequence encodes CASSLGQAELFF. The chain employs TRBV21-1 and TRBJ1-4; the table's D call, TRBD1, was not checked against the DNA. TRBV21-1 counts as a pseudogene. CDR3 length: 12 residues.